The rows below give T cell receptor beta chains drawn from one sample of a study of cytomegalovirus exposure and HLA in healthy donors. Sequencing was performed with immunoSEQ multiplex PCR; in TCRdb, only in-frame clones are kept and a portion is missing. The sample contains under 200,000 clones, around three quarters of which appear only once. The sample was PBMCs. Every receptor here comes from a woman under 40 in good health and CMV-seronegative. Both conserved end residues are trimmed from each CDR3.

v_call,j_call,cdr3_aa
TRBV7-8,TRBJ2-7,ASSLIVLAANYEQY
TRBV5-1,TRBJ2-1,ASSLTSGGNNEQF
TRBV5-1,TRBJ2-7,ASSLGPGSGLASGEQY
TRBV10-3,TRBJ2-7,AISEKGTGSYEQY
TRBV9,TRBJ2-5,ASSVSGRAGGQY
TRBV7-3,TRBJ2-2,ASSFFRQGRAGELF
TRBV19,TRBJ2-1,ASSTPPGTSGIFGNEQF
TRBV28,TRBJ1-2,ASSFPGQAPRGYT
TRBV19,TRBJ2-7,ASSKVSTSGYSYEQY
TRBV5-1,TRBJ2-2,ASSLRRGDTGELF
TRBV10-3,TRBJ1-3,AISGGGRNSGNTIY
TRBV11-2,TRBJ2-1,ASSSHQEGEPI
TRBV2,TRBJ1-3,ASRAGRGVRNTIY
TRBV29-1,TRBJ2-1,SVDWPSGSGEQF
TRBV29-1,TRBJ2-7,SVTSGYEQY
TRBV7-8,TRBJ2-1,ASSLVVGQDDNEQF
TRBV5-1,TRBJ2-1,ASRLTSGGGNEQF
TRBV15,TRBJ2-3,ATSGRRGATDTQY
TRBV10-3,TRBJ1-5,AIGDQGGQPQH
TRBV5-5,TRBJ1-5,ASSARTLQGPLEPQH
TRBV27,TRBJ2-1,ASSLQTSGVSYNEQF
TRBV6-4,TRBJ1-2,ASSEEPGGGYT
TRBV11-2,TRBJ2-7,ASSLSSSGSYYEQY
TRBV7-2,TRBJ2-7,ASSFGGRGSYEQY
TRBV6-1,TRBJ2-7,ATQYYEQY
TRBV9,TRBJ2-7,ASSRTGGYEQY
TRBV7-9,TRBJ2-5,ASSPLSSSQETQY
TRBV25-1,TRBJ2-5,ASSELWVAGGRETQY
TRBV27,TRBJ1-2,ASSQRTGEGYT
TRBV7-9,TRBJ2-2,ASSLGTGEPGELF
TRBV27,TRBJ2-7,ASSPGQGSPYEQY
TRBV7-9,TRBJ2-1,ASSPTRGSYNEQF
TRBV29-1,TRBJ2-1,SVDVVRGWTSVNVVHEQF
TRBV2,TRBJ1-2,ASAHPGQKSGYT
TRBV7-6,TRBJ2-7,ASSPQGQVGDEQY
TRBV5-1,TRBJ2-7,ASSLEPGRVYEQY
TRBV7-2,TRBJ1-1,ASSPEGQQAF
TRBV6-1,TRBJ2-7,ASSGGRSLDRYEQY